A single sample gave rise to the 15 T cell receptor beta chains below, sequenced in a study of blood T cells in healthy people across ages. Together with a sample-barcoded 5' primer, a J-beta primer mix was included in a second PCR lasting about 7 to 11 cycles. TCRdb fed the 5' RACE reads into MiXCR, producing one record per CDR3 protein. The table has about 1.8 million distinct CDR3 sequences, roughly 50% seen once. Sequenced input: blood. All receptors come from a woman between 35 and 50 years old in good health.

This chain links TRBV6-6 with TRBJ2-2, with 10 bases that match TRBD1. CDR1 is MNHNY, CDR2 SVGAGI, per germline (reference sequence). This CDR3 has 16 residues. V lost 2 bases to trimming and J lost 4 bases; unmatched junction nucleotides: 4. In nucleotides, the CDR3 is TGTGCCAGCAGTTACACGGGACAGGGGTCCACCGGGGAGCTGTTTTTT. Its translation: CASSYTGQGSTGELFF.

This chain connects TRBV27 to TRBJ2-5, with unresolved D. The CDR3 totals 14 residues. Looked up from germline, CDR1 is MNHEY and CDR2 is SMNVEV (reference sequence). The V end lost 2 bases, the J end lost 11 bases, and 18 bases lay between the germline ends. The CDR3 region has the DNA TGTGCCAGCAGTTTAGCTCGGGCAGACAATGAGCAGTACTTC. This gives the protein CASSLARADNEQYF.

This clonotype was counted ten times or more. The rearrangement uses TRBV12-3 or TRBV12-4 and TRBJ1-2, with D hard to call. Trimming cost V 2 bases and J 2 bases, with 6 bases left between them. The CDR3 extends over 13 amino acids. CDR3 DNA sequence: TGTGCCAGCAGTTTACCACCAAACTATGGCTACACCTTC. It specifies CASSLPPNYGYTF.

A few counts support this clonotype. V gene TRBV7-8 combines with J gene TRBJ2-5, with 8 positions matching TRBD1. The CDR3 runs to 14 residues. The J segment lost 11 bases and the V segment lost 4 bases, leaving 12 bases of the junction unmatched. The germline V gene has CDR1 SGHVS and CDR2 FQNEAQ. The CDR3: CASSSRPRDRQQYF. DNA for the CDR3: TGTGCCAGCAGCTCGAGGCCTCGGGACAGGCAGCAGTACTTC.

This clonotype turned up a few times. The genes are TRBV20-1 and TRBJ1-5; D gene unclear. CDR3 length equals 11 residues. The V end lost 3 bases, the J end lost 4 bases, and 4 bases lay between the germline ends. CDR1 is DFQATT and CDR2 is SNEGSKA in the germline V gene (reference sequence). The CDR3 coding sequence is TGCAGTGCTAGGGGTAATCAGCCCCAGCATTTT. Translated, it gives CSARGNQPQHF.

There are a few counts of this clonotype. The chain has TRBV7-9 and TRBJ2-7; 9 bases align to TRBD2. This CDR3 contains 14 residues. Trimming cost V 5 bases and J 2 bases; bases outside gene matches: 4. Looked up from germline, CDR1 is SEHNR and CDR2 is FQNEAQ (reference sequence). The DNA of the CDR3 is TGTGCCAGCAGCAACCCTAGCGGGGCCTACGAGCAGTACTTC. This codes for CASSNPSGAYEQYF.

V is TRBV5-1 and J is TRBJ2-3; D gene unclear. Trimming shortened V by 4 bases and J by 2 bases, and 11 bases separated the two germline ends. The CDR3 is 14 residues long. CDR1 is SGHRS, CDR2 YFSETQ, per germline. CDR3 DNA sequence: TGCGCCAGCAGCCCCCCTGACACCACAGATACGCAGTATTTT. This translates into CASSPPDTTDTQYF.

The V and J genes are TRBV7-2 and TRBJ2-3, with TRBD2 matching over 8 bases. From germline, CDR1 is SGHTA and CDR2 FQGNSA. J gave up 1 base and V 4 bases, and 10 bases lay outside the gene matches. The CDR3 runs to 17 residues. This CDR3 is CASSWRRGAVGTDTQYF. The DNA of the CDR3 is TGTGCCAGCAGCTGGCGGCGGGGGGCGGTAGGCACAGATACGCAGTATTTT.

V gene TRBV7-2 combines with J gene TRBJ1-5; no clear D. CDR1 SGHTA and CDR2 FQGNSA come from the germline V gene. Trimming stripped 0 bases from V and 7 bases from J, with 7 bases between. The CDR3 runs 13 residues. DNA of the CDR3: TGTGCCAGCAGCTTAGCAGGACGCCAGCCCCAGCATTTT. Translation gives CASSLAGRQPQHF.

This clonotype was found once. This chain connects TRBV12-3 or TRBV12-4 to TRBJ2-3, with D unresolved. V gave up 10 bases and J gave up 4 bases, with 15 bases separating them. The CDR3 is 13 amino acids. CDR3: CATTQVRADTQYF. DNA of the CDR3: TGTGCCACCACCCAAGTGAGAGCAGATACGCAGTATTTT.

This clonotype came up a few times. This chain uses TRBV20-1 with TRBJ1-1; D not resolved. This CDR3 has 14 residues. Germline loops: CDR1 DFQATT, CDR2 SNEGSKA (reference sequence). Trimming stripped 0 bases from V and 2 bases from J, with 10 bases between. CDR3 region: CSARDWQKNTEAFF. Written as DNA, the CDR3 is TGCAGTGCTAGAGATTGGCAGAAAAACACTGAAGCTTTCTTT.

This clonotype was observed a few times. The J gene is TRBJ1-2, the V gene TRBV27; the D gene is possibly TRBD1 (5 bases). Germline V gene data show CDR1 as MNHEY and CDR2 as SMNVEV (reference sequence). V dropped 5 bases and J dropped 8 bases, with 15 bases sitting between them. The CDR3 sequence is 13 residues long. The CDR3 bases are TGTGCCAGCAGTGTGTATCAGGGTTACGGCTACACCTTC. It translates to CASSVYQGYGYTF.

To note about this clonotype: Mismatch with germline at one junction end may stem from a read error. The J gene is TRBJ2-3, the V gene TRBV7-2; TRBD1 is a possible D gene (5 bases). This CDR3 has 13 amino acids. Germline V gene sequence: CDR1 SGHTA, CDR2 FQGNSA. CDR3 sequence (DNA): TGTGCCACCAATACTCTGTCCACAGGTACGCAGTATTTT. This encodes CATNTLSTGTQYF.

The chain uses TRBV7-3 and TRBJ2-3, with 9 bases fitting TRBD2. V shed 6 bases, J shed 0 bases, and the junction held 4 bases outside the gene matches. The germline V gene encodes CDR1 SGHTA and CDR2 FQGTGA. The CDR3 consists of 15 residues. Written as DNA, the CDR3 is TGTGCCAGCAGGGTTAGCGGGAGAAGCACAGATACGCAGTATTTT. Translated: CASRVSGRSTDTQYF.

The CDR3 here is CSARSGGGPFTSTDTQYF. CDR3 nucleotides: TGCAGTGCTAGGAGCGGGGGGGGTCCCTTTACTAGCACAGATACGCAGTATTTT. The chain joins TRBV20-1 to TRBJ2-3, with 10 bases fitting TRBD2. The CDR3 covers 18 residues. The germline V gene encodes CDR1 DFQATT and CDR2 SNEGSKA (reference sequence). V trimming: 3 bases; J trimming: 0 bases; junction bases outside the gene matches: 12.